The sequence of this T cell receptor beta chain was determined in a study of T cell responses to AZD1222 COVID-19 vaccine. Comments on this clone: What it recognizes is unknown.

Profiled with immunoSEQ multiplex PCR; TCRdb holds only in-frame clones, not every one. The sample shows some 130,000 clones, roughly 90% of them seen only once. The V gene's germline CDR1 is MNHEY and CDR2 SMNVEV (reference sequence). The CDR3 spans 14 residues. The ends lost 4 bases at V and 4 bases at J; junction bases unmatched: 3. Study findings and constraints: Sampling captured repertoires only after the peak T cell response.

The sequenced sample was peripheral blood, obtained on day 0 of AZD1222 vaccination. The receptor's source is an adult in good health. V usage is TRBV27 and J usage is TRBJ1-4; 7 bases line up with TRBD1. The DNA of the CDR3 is TGTGCCAGCAGTTACGGGACAGTTAATGAAAAACTGTTTTTT. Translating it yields CASSYGTVNEKLFF.